These T cell receptor beta chains were read from a single sample in a study of PD-L1 blockade in urothelial cancer. Clones were sequenced by immunoSEQ multiplex PCR, and TCRdb holds only the in-frame ones, with some missing. Of 100,000 to 150,000 clones listed, more than 70% were seen once; the top ten hold about 2.4%. The specimen was PBMCs, collected around atezolizumab (anti-PD-L1) treatment. The source is a man over 45 with urothelial cancer. The CDR3 runs from the conserved cysteine through the conserved F or W. The D gene is left open where the match is weak. Some rows have no size entry. The others give once, few or many, or a class for an expanded clone.

d_gene	j_gene	abundance	v_gene	CDR3nt	CDR3aa
TRBD1	TRBJ2-1	-	TRBV19	TGTGCCAGTAGTAGTTACAGGGGGATGGATGAGCAGTTCTTC	CASSSYRGMDEQFF
-	TRBJ2-7	-	TRBV6-5	TGTGCCAGCTGGGACTGGGCAACGGGCGAGCAGTACTTC	CASWDWATGEQYF
-	TRBJ2-5	-	TRBV12-2	TGTGCAAGTCGCACCAAACTTATGGGGCAGGGCCCAGAGACCCAGTACTTC	CASRTKLMGQGPETQYF
TRBD1	TRBJ2-7	-	TRBV6-1	TGTGCCAGCAGGGACACAGGGGGCGGTGATTGGCAGTACTTC	CASRDTGGGDWQYF
-	TRBJ2-7	few	TRBV30	TGTGCCTGGAGTGGGTCTTCTAGCTACGAGCAGTACTTC	CAWSGSSSYEQYF
TRBD2	TRBJ2-1	-	TRBV25-1	TGTGCCAGCAGTGGGGGACTAGCGGGAGACCTCTACAATGAGCAGTTCTTC	CASSGGLAGDLYNEQFF
TRBD2	TRBJ2-5	few	TRBV7-8	TGTGCCAGCAGGCCCCGGGGGGGGCAAGAGACCCAGTACTTC	CASRPRGGQETQYF
TRBD2	TRBJ2-3	-	TRBV28	TGTGCCAGCAGTTTATTCTCCCACCTCCGGCTAGCGGGCAGCACAGATACGCAGTATTTT	CASSLFSHLRLAGSTDTQYF
-	TRBJ2-7	-	TRBV20-1	TGCAGTGCTCTAAGCTCCTACGAGCAGTACTTC	CSALSSYEQYF
TRBD2	TRBJ2-1	once	TRBV5-6	TGTGCCAGCAGCTCGATTGAAAGGACTAGCCACAATGAGCAGTTCTTC	CASSSIERTSHNEQFF
-	TRBJ2-3	-	TRBV7-9	TGTGCCAGCAGCTCGCGACAGGTTCTCACAGATACGCAGTATTTT	CASSSRQVLTDTQYF